This passage covers 31 T cell receptor beta chains from one sample sequenced in a study of response to subunit inactivated influenza vaccine. TCRdb processed the RT-PCR reads anew with MiXCR; each CDR3 protein has one entry. The table includes around 580,000 distinct CDR3 sequences, over 9.5% detected once. The specimen was PBMCs from blood, collected on the day of vaccination. The receptors come from a man aged 45-65 years who received an inactivated influenza vaccine.

This clonotype showed up many times. V usage is TRBV4-3 and J usage is TRBJ2-1, with a possible D match to TRBD2 (5 bases). V was shortened by 4 bases and J by 8 bases, with 21 bases between the two germline ends. Germline-derived CDR1 and CDR2 are LGHNA and YSLEER. The CDR3 is 16 residues long. The CDR3 nucleotides are TGCGCCAGCAGCCCTTCTACCTTCGGAAAGGAGGATGAGCAGTTCTTC. Residues: CASSPSTFGKEDEQFF.

This clonotype came up a few times. The chain carries TRBV5-5 and TRBJ2-7, with unresolved D. Trimming pared 5 bases from V and 1 base from J, leaving 10 bases between. Germline V CDR1 and CDR2: SGHKS, YYEKEE (reference sequence). There are 13 residues in the CDR3. The CDR3 sequence: CASSSQASYEQYF. In nucleotides, the CDR3 is TGTGCCAGCAGTTCGCAGGCTTCCTACGAGCAGTACTTC.

The sample holds a few counts of this clonotype. The rearrangement uses TRBV4-2 and TRBJ2-7, with 15 bases identical to TRBD2. Germline V lookup: CDR1 LGHNA, CDR2 YNFKEQ. V dropped 3 bases and J dropped 3; count of bases not matched to a gene: 3. The CDR3 runs 16 residues. CDR3 residues: CASSQGGLAGGYEQYF. The CDR3 region has the DNA TGTGCCAGCAGCCAGGGGGGACTAGCGGGAGGCTACGAGCAGTACTTC.

The chain is built from TRBV11-2 and TRBJ2-7; no firm D call. The ends were cut back, 5 bases at V and 2 bases at J, with 13 bases in the middle. In germline, CDR1 is SGHAT, CDR2 FQNNGV. This CDR3 comprises 14 residues. DNA for the CDR3: TGTGCCAGCAGCGCATCAGAACCTCCCTACGAGCAGTACTTC. It yields the protein CASSASEPPYEQYF.

The J gene is TRBJ2-2, the V gene TRBV3-1, with D maybe TRBD1 (5 bases). V was pared by 4 bases and J by 4 bases, with 16 bases between. Germline V CDR1 and CDR2: LGHDT, YNNKEL (reference sequence). The CDR3 has 16 amino acids. The CDR3, as DNA: TGTGCCAGCAGCCCCCGACAGTTTTGGGGCACCGGGGAGCTGTTTTTT. This encodes CASSPRQFWGTGELFF.

Concerning this clonotype: Relative to the germline gene, one junction end is altered; a read error may explain this. V is TRBV5-1 and J is TRBJ2-2; 8 bases agree with TRBD1. CDR1 SGHRS and CDR2 YFSETQ come from the germline V gene. This CDR3 contains 17 residues. CDR3 amino acids: CDSGRLPGQGNTGELFF. CDR3 coding DNA: TGCGACAGCGGAAGACTCCCCGGACAGGGGAACACCGGGGAGCTGTTTTTT. Together with reference TRBV5-1 and TRBJ2-2, the CDR3 gives the full variable domain: KAGVTQTPRYLIKTRGQQVTLSCSPISGHRSVSWYQQTPGQGLQFLFEYFSETQRNKGNFPGRFSGRQFSNSRSEMNVSTLELGDSALYLCDSGRLPGQGNTGELFFGEGSRLTVL.

This clonotype was counted only a few times. This rearrangement joins TRBV5-1 to TRBJ2-1; TRBD1 matches at 7 bases. In germline, CDR1 is SGHRS, CDR2 YFSETQ. The CDR3 totals 15 residues. J was trimmed by 9 bases and V by 5 bases; bases with no gene match: 14. The CDR3 loop is CASRATGAAGGEQFF. The CDR3 nucleotides are TGCGCCAGCAGAGCCACAGGGGCCGCCGGTGGTGAGCAGTTCTTC.

This clonotype was picked up a small number of times. The chain carries TRBV11-1 and TRBJ2-3, with D possibly TRBD2 on 10 matching bases. With 1 base removed from V and 4 bases from J, the gap between germline ends came to 24 bases. CDR3 length equals 19 residues. Germline V gene sequence: CDR1 SGHAT, CDR2 FQDESV (reference sequence). The CDR3 region is CASSLGVASGGQGADTQYF. CDR3 coding DNA: TGTGCCAGCAGCTTAGGAGTGGCTAGCGGGGGACAGGGTGCAGATACGCAGTATTTT.

The chain combines TRBV7-9 with TRBJ1-6; no firm D call. The V gene's germline CDR1 is SEHNR and CDR2 FQNEAQ (reference sequence). The CDR3 sequence is 13 residues long. The ends were cut back, 5 bases at V and 6 bases at J, with 8 bases in the middle. The CDR3 is CASSEISNSPLHF. CDR3 DNA: TGTGCCAGCAGCGAGATTAGTAATTCACCCCTCCACTTT.

This chain connects TRBV5-6 to TRBJ2-2; 12 bases align to TRBD1. The germline V gene encodes CDR1 SGHDT and CDR2 YYEEEE. V dropped 3 bases and J dropped 8; count of bases not matched to a gene: 8. The CDR3 loop spans 16 amino acids. The CDR3 DNA reads TGTGCCAGCAGCTGGACCGGGACAGGGGGCGCAGGGGAGCTGTTTTTT. As protein: CASSWTGTGGAGELFF.

This clonotype was found many times. The chain is built from TRBV5-1 and TRBJ2-5; TRBD2 aligns across 8 bases. The CDR3 spans 14 residues. V shed 7 bases, J shed 4 bases, and the junction held 9 bases outside the gene matches. The germline CDR1 and CDR2 sequences are SGHRS and YFSETQ. For the CDR3, the DNA is TGCGCCAGCCAGCCTGCGGGAGGTCGAGAGACCCAGTACTTC. Protein sequence: CASQPAGGRETQYF.

The J gene is TRBJ2-1, the V gene TRBV12-3 or TRBV12-4; TRBD2 matches at 7 bases. V lost 3 bases, J lost 2 bases, and 10 bases stayed unmatched. The CDR3 extends over 17 amino acids. CDR3: CASSFGSTGLTYNEQFF. CDR3 nucleotide sequence: TGTGCCAGCAGTTTCGGGTCCACGGGACTAACCTACAATGAGCAGTTCTTC.

This clonotype was found a few times. The chain couples TRBV5-1 to TRBJ2-2; possible D gene TRBD2, 6 bases. Trimming took 2 bases from V and 0 from J, leaving 8 bases between them. Germline CDR1 reads SGHRS; CDR2 reads YFSETQ. This CDR3 region has 15 residues. The CDR3 here is CASSFRGTNTGELFF. For the CDR3, the DNA is TGCGCCAGCAGCTTCCGGGGGACGAACACCGGGGAGCTGTTTTTT.

The chain has TRBV5-6 and TRBJ1-2, with D perhaps TRBD1 (6 bases). Germline V gene lookup returns CDR1 SGHDT and CDR2 YYEEEE. The CDR3 spans 15 residues. The V end lost 2 bases, the J end lost 6 bases, and 17 bases lay between the germline ends. This chain's CDR3 is CASSFLLRGSDGYTF. DNA for the CDR3: TGTGCCAGCAGCTTCCTACTCAGGGGATCGGATGGCTACACCTTC.

This clonotype showed up just a few times. This chain links TRBV29-1 with TRBJ2-5; no definite D call. This CDR3 contains 13 residues. The V end lost 0 bases, the J end lost 7 bases, and 12 bases lay between the germline ends. CDR1 is SQVTM and CDR2 is ANQGSEA in the germline V gene. The CDR3 sequence: CSVEDRPPGTQYF. Written as DNA, the CDR3 is TGCAGCGTTGAAGATCGACCGCCCGGGACCCAGTACTTC.

In this sample, this clonotype turned up a few times. The chain combines TRBV3-1 with TRBJ2-2; tentative D call: TRBD1 (6 bases). V was cut by 0 bases and J by 2 bases, with 10 bases left in between. This CDR3 is built from 16 residues. CDR1 and CDR2 (germline): LGHDT, YNNKEL (reference sequence). The CDR3 is CASSQDLGHNTGELFF. CDR3 sequence (DNA): TGTGCCAGCAGCCAAGACTTGGGACACAACACCGGGGAGCTGTTTTTT.

This chain connects TRBV5-1 to TRBJ2-3; D is undetermined. The CDR3 contains 15 residues. Trimming shortened V by 0 bases and J by 1 base, and 9 bases separated the two germline ends. In germline, CDR1 is SGHRS, CDR2 YFSETQ. CDR3 protein: CASSLAPHGTDTQYF. For the CDR3, the DNA is TGCGCCAGCAGCTTGGCTCCGCACGGCACAGATACGCAGTATTTT.

The chain uses TRBV6-2 or TRBV6-3 and TRBJ2-1; TRBD1 is a possible D gene (5 bases). There are 13 residues in the CDR3. V lost 5 bases and J lost 9, with 14 bases in between. Germline-derived CDR1 and CDR2 are MNHEY and SVGEGT. DNA of the CDR3: TGTGCCAGCAGTGTACGAAGGGGCGGTGAGCAGTTCTTC. It is translated as CASSVRRGGEQFF.

The chain uses TRBV6-5 and TRBJ2-1, with D hard to call. Germline V gives CDR1 MNHEY, CDR2 SVGAGI. This CDR3 spans 15 amino acids. V was shortened by 2 bases and J by 0 bases, with 8 bases between the two germline ends. The CDR3 loop is CASSYTGSSYNEQFF. CDR3 coding DNA: TGTGCCAGCAGTTACACGGGTAGCTCCTACAATGAGCAGTTCTTC.

This clonotype came up a few times. This chain joins TRBV6-5 and TRBJ2-1; no clear D. Trimming stripped 11 bases from V and 10 bases from J, with 18 bases between. Germline CDR1 and CDR2: MNHEY and SVGAGI. This CDR3 has 12 amino acids. This CDR3 is CASAAAVGEQFF. DNA for the CDR3: TGTGCCTCCGCGGCCGCGGTTGGGGAGCAGTTCTTC.

This clonotype has only a few counts. The rearrangement uses TRBV5-1 and TRBJ2-1, with a weak D call TRBD1 (6 bases). Trimming removed 4 bases at V and 4 bases at J, with 15 bases between. CDR1 and CDR2 (germline): SGHRS, YFSETQ. The CDR3 spans 15 residues. CDR3 protein: CASSRDRQEYNEQFF. The CDR3 DNA follows: TGCGCCAGCAGCCGAGATAGACAGGAATACAATGAGCAGTTCTTC.

This clonotype was found a few times. This sequence joins TRBV9 and TRBJ1-2; TRBD1 matches 7 bases. CDR3 length: 15 residues. Per germline, CDR1 SGDLS and CDR2 YYNGEE. Trimming took 3 bases from V and 5 from J; bases not matched to a gene: 10. In DNA, the CDR3 is TGTGCCAGCAGCGGGCAGGGACAGAGATTATATGGCTACACCTTC. It encodes CASSGQGQRLYGYTF.

The chain is built from TRBV28 and TRBJ2-7; D is unresolved. The CDR3 loop spans 20 amino acids. Trimming removed 2 bases at V and 6 bases at J, with 32 bases between. Germline V gene lookup returns CDR1 MDHEN and CDR2 SYDVKM. Here the CDR3 reads CASSLTSRFSGQQSTPEQYF. For the CDR3, the DNA is TGTGCCAGCAGTTTAACTTCGAGGTTTAGTGGGCAACAGTCAACCCCCGAGCAGTACTTC.

The rearrangement uses TRBV5-1 and TRBJ2-1; the D gene is possibly TRBD2 (6 bases). This CDR3 spans 15 amino acids. The V gene's germline CDR1 is SGHRS and CDR2 YFSETQ. V dropped 0 bases and J dropped 4 bases, with 11 bases sitting between them. Here the CDR3 reads CASSLEAGRYNEQFF. The CDR3 nucleotides are TGCGCCAGCAGCTTGGAGGCAGGGAGGTACAATGAGCAGTTCTTC.

This clonotype showed up just a few times. This chain joins TRBV4-2 and TRBJ1-6; the D is unclear. The V gene lost 1 base and the J gene lost 9 bases, with 13 bases spanning the gap. Germline CDR1 reads LGHNA; CDR2 reads YNFKEQ. The CDR3 is 15 residues long. CDR3 sequence (DNA): TGTGCCAGCAGCCAAGGGGAAGCCGTTCGTTCACCCCTCCACTTT. Protein product: CASSQGEAVRSPLHF.

This clonotype has only a few counts. The V call is TRBV7-2, the J call TRBJ2-5; D gene unclear. Per the germline V gene, CDR1 is SGHTA and CDR2 is FQGNSA. The CDR3 consists of 14 residues. V was clipped by 1 base and J by 0 bases, with 6 bases between them. CDR3 sequence: CASSLVHNQETQYF. The CDR3 DNA follows: TGTGCCAGCAGCTTAGTACACAACCAAGAGACCCAGTACTTC.

CDR3 region: CASSLDRTGELFF. For the CDR3, the DNA is TGTGCCAGCAGCTTAGATCGGACCGGGGAGCTGTTTTTT. This chain connects TRBV7-7 to TRBJ2-2; the D is unclear. Germline V gene data show CDR1 as SSHAT and CDR2 as FNYEAQ (reference sequence). CDR3 size: 13 residues. The ends were cut back, 1 base at V and 5 bases at J, with 5 bases in the middle. The full variable domain, its missing parts supplied by reference TRBV7-7 and TRBJ2-2, is GAGVSQSPRYKVTKRGQDVTLRCDPISSHATLYWYQQALGQGPEFLTYFNYEAQPDKSGLPSDRFSAERPEGSISTLTIQRTEQRDSAMYRCASSLDRTGELFFGEGSRLTVL.

This clonotype was found a few times. J is TRBJ2-3 and V is TRBV12-3 or TRBV12-4; TRBD2 agrees at 7 bases. The CDR3 runs 16 residues. V lost 2 bases, J lost 3 bases, and 8 bases stayed unmatched. The DNA of the CDR3 is TGTGCCAGCAGTTTATCGCCTAGCGGTGGGACAGATACGCAGTATTTT. Amino acids: CASSLSPSGGTDTQYF.

This chain joins TRBV6-1 and TRBJ1-6; TRBD1 matches 8 bases. V gave up 2 bases and J gave up 9 bases; unmatched junction bases: 3. CDR1 and CDR2 from the germline V gene are MNHNS and SASEGT. This CDR3 comprises 14 residues. CDR3 in amino acids: CASSEQGAFSPLHF. The CDR3 DNA is TGTGCCAGCAGTGAACAGGGGGCATTTTCACCCCTCCACTTT.

This rearrangement joins TRBV3-1 to TRBJ2-7; 11 nucleotides match TRBD2. Germline loops: CDR1 LGHDT, CDR2 YNNKEL (reference sequence). The V gene end was trimmed by 5 bases and the J gene end by 7 bases; junction bases not matched to a gene: 4. There are 13 residues in the CDR3. The CDR3 is CASSTSGGREQYF. CDR3 nucleotides: TGTGCCAGCAGCACTAGCGGGGGCCGGGAGCAGTACTTC.

This chain joins TRBV4-2 and TRBJ2-7, with a weak D call TRBD1 (6 bases). The V end was cut by 0 bases, the J end by 2 bases, with 11 bases between. Germline V CDR1 and CDR2: LGHNA, YNFKEQ. There are 15 residues in the CDR3. The CDR3 sequence: CASSQERTAPYEQYF. DNA for the CDR3: TGTGCCAGCAGCCAAGAAAGGACAGCTCCCTACGAGCAGTACTTC.